The 5 T cell receptor beta chains below were found in one sample sequenced in a study of beta chain features in type 1 diabetes. Study observations and caveats: In all four CD4+ subsets, TCRB CDR3 length was significantly, moderately reduced in type 1 diabetes.

Their target antigens are unknown. The whole isolated RNA underwent reverse transcription, so sequencing captured expressed TCRB transcripts. Profiling relied on immunoSEQ multiplex PCR, and the TCRdb table lists in-frame clones only, not all of them. The sample has about 700,000 clones; under 15% are singletons. Material for sequencing was naive CD4+ T cells from blood. These receptors all stem from a man younger than 35 with type 1 diabetes.

This clone turned up a few times. The gene calls are TRBV30 and TRBJ2-1; 10 bases map to TRBD2. Per germline, CDR1 GTSNPN and CDR2 SVGIG (reference sequence). The CDR3 covers 14 residues. After removal of 4 bases from V and 7 bases from J, the junction contained 7 bases not matched to a gene. The CDR3 is CAWTVGSGGNEQFF. In DNA form, the CDR3 reads TGTGCCTGGACCGTTGGTAGCGGGGGGAATGAGCAGTTCTTC.

The table lists this clone with a few counts. The chain couples TRBV30 to TRBJ1-6; D remains ambiguous. The CDR3 consists of 13 residues. The ends were cut back, 1 base at V and 6 bases at J, with 7 bases in the middle. Germline V gene sequence: CDR1 GTSNPN, CDR2 SVGIG (reference sequence). In DNA form, the CDR3 reads TGTGCCTGGAGTGGGTGGGCTAATTCACCCCTCCACTTT. Translated: CAWSGWANSPLHF.

This chain connects TRBV18 to TRBJ1-3, with 10 bases fitting TRBD1. The CDR3 runs to 16 residues. The ends lost 3 bases at V and 8 bases at J; junction bases unmatched: 10. In germline, CDR1 is KGHSH, CDR2 LQKENI. In DNA, the CDR3 is TGTGCCAGCTCACCTCGGGACAGGGGCTTACACGACACCATATATTTT. This encodes CASSPRDRGLHDTIYF.

This clone was seen a few times. This chain uses TRBV2 with TRBJ1-4; unclear D gene. The CDR3 is made up of 12 amino acids. CDR1 and CDR2 from the germline V gene are SNHLY and FYNNEI. Trimming pared 8 bases from V and 8 bases from J, leaving 12 bases between. CDR3 DNA sequence: TGTGCCAGCGCATACAGCGCCGAAAAACTGTTTTTT. Translated, it gives CASAYSAEKLFF.

The genes are TRBV10-3 and TRBJ2-3, with 8 nucleotides matching TRBD2. The V gene end was trimmed by 7 bases and the J gene end by 2 bases; junction bases not matched to a gene: 17. This CDR3 has 18 residues. Germline lookup yields CDR1 ENHRY and CDR2 SYGVKD. Here the CDR3 reads CAITRTAGGRRDTDTQYF. The CDR3 region has the DNA TGTGCCATCACCCGAACGGCGGGGGGCCGACGGGACACAGATACGCAGTATTTT.